One and the same sample provided the 24 T cell receptor beta chains below, sequenced in a study of a mutant IDH1 vaccine in newly diagnosed glioma. These receptors' antigens are unknown. Regarding time point: week 47, end of study. Alongside topical imiquimod, each dose of vaccine comprised 300 ug of mutant IDH1 20-mer peptide. The assay was immunoSEQ multiplex PCR, and TCRdb's table has in-frame clones only and misses some. The data contain tens of thousands of clones, roughly four fifths of them singletons. Sequenced material: PBMCs, taken from a glioma patient whose treatment included an IDH1 peptide vaccine. These receptor sequences come from a man aged 35-49 years with glioma.

CDR3 loop: CASSWRGVFAEAFF. CDR3 bases: TGTGCCAGCAGCTGGAGGGGAGTCTTCGCTGAAGCTTTCTTT. The V call is TRBV5-8, the J call TRBJ1-1, with a possible D match to TRBD1 (5 bases). Germline lookup yields CDR1 SGHTS and CDR2 YDEGEE. The CDR3 spans 14 residues. V dropped 3 bases and J dropped 6 bases, with 15 bases sitting between them.

In this sample, this clone is medium-sized. The rearrangement joins TRBV4-1 to TRBJ2-1; TRBD2 agrees at 12 bases. CDR1 is MGHRA and CDR2 is YSYEKL in the germline V gene. The trim removed 0 bases at V and 15 bases at J, leaving 15 bases unmatched. The length of the CDR3 is 17 residues. This chain's CDR3 is CASSQEVRLAGGRGLFF. In nucleotides, the CDR3 is TGCGCCAGCAGCCAAGAGGTGCGGCTAGCGGGAGGGCGGGGTCTGTTCTTC.

The gene calls are TRBV10-2 and TRBJ2-7, with D unresolved. The germline CDR1 and CDR2 sequences are WSHSY and SAAADI. The CDR3 loop spans 11 amino acids. Between the trimmed V and J ends, which lost 10 bases and 4 bases, there was a span of 11 bases. CDR3 DNA: TGCGCCACCGCGGTAGGTTACGAGCAGTACGTC. This translates into CATAVGYEQYV.

V usage is TRBV19 and J usage is TRBJ2-1, with 8 bases matching TRBD1. V was clipped by 5 bases and J by 4 bases; unmatched bases: 4. This CDR3 is built from 14 residues. CDR1 and CDR2 (germline): LNHDA, SQIVND (reference sequence). This chain's CDR3 is CASSFGTGYNEQFF. As DNA, the CDR3 is TGTGCCAGTAGTTTTGGGACAGGATACAATGAGCAGTTCTTC.

This sequence joins TRBV10-1 and TRBJ1-3; no firm D call. Germline V gives CDR1 WNHNN, CDR2 SYGVQD (reference sequence). The V end lost 7 bases, the J end lost 0 bases, and 7 bases lay between the germline ends. There are 13 residues in the CDR3. The DNA of the CDR3 is TGCGCCAGCAAACCAAGCTCTGGAAACACCATATATTTT. Amino acid sequence: CASKPSSGNTIYF.

This clone occurred a few times. This sequence joins TRBV6-1 and TRBJ2-5; D is tentatively TRBD1 or TRBD2 (5 bases each). V was clipped by 6 bases and J by 5 bases, with 13 bases between them. This CDR3 is built from 13 residues. Germline CDR1 and CDR2: MNHNS and SASEGT. The CDR3 DNA sequence: TGTGCCAGCAGGATATTAGGGGACGAGACCCAGTACTTC. Its translation: CASRILGDETQYF.

This clone was recorded a few times. The chain couples TRBV27 to TRBJ2-3, with unresolved D. V lost 6 bases to trimming and J lost 3 bases, with 13 bases between them. The CDR3 extends over 14 amino acids. CDR1 is MNHEY, CDR2 SMNVEV, per germline (reference sequence). As DNA, the CDR3 is TGTGCCAGCAGCCAAAGTTGGAAGACAGATACGCAGTATTTT. Translating it yields CASSQSWKTDTQYF.

The rearrangement joins TRBV6-1 to TRBJ2-1; D call uncertain. This CDR3 has 15 amino acids. From germline, CDR1 is MNHNS and CDR2 SASEGT. V dropped 6 bases and J dropped 5 bases, with 17 bases sitting between them. The DNA for the CDR3 is TGTGCCAGCAGAAAGGCCGGGTCTGGGGACAATGAGCAGTTCTTC. Translating it yields CASRKAGSGDNEQFF.

Here the CDR3 DNA reads TGTGCCAGCAGCGCCCCGGACACTCCCTGGGCAACTAATGAAAAACTGTTTTTT. Translated: CASSAPDTPWATNEKLFF. The J gene is TRBJ1-4, the V gene TRBV7-4, with D possibly TRBD1 on 5 matching bases. This CDR3 has 18 amino acids. V was trimmed by 5 bases and J by 0 bases, leaving 19 bases between them. Germline CDR1 is SGHVT and CDR2 is SQSDAQ. The whole variable domain, remainder taken from reference TRBV7-4 and TRBJ1-4, is GAGVSQSPRYKVAKRGRDVALRCDSISGHVTLYWYRQTLGQGSEVLTYSQSDAQRDKSGRPSGRFSAERPERSVSTLKIQRTEQGDSAVYLCASSAPDTPWATNEKLFFGSGTQLSVL.

The rearrangement uses TRBV7-9 and TRBJ1-2; D not certain. Germline CDR1 and CDR2: SEHNR and FQNEAQ (reference sequence). Trimming took off 7 bases at V and 6 bases at J, with 12 bases between the two ends. The CDR3 loop spans 12 amino acids. CDR3 in DNA: TGTGCCAGCACCCAGATGAAGGATGGCTACACCTTC. It yields the protein CASTQMKDGYTF.

The rearrangement uses TRBV18 and TRBJ2-2, with 11 bases matching TRBD2. The CDR3 contains 17 residues. Trimming took 4 bases from V and 4 from J; bases not matched to a gene: 8. The germline CDR1 and CDR2 sequences are KGHSH and LQKENI. The CDR3: CASSRTAGTSGTGELFF. The CDR3 DNA is TGTGCCAGCTCACGGACGGCGGGGACTAGCGGCACCGGGGAGCTGTTTTTT.

Within the sample, this clone is medium-sized. V and J are TRBV6-1 and TRBJ1-1; unclear D gene. The length of the CDR3 is 15 residues. Trimming took off 6 bases at V and 1 base at J, with 15 bases between the two ends. CDR1 MNHNS and CDR2 SASEGT come from the germline V gene. CDR3 protein: CASSPRLGTNTEAFF. The CDR3 DNA sequence: TGTGCCAGCAGCCCAAGGCTAGGAACGAACACTGAAGCTTTCTTT.

The J gene is TRBJ2-7, the V gene TRBV15; the D is unclear. The length of the CDR3 is 13 residues. CDR1 is LNHNV and CDR2 is YYDKDF in the germline V gene (reference sequence). The germline V and J ends were trimmed by 4 bases and 6 bases, with 13 bases remaining between them. CDR3 region: CATSTYPPREQYF. DNA for the CDR3: TGTGCCACCAGCACGTACCCCCCGCGCGAGCAGTACTTC.

The chain links TRBV7-2 to TRBJ2-2; no clear D gene. There are 14 residues in the CDR3. V was shortened by 1 base and J by 6 bases, with 9 bases between the two germline ends. Germline CDR1 SGHTA, CDR2 FQGNSA. The CDR3 sequence: CASSLEGLAGELFF. The CDR3 region has the DNA TGTGCCAGCAGCTTAGAAGGGTTGGCCGGGGAGCTGTTTTTT.

The chain recombines TRBV5-6 with TRBJ1-2; TRBD1 agrees at 10 bases. Per the germline V gene, CDR1 is SGHDT and CDR2 is YYEEEE. V shed 0 bases and J 8 bases; nucleotides not matched to a gene: 4. The CDR3 totals 14 residues. The CDR3 loop is CASSLGQGARGYTF. CDR3 bases: TGTGCCAGCAGCTTGGGACAGGGGGCGCGCGGCTACACCTTC.

The CDR3 sequence: CASSEVGAREQYF. The CDR3 coding sequence is TGTGCCAGCAGTGAAGTGGGTGCGAGGGAGCAGTACTTC. The chain combines TRBV6-1 with TRBJ2-7, with D unclear. The CDR3 contains 13 residues. Germline V gives CDR1 MNHNS, CDR2 SASEGT. V gave up 1 base and J gave up 7 bases, with 11 bases separating them.

The chain combines TRBV30 with TRBJ1-1, with D perhaps TRBD1 (6 bases). The germline V and J ends were trimmed by 8 bases and 5 bases, with 15 bases remaining between them. The CDR3 contains 12 residues. The V gene's germline CDR1 is GTSNPN and CDR2 SVGIG (reference sequence). As DNA, the CDR3 is TGTGCCGGCAACAGGGCGAAGACTGAAGCTTTCTTT. Its translation is CAGNRAKTEAFF.

CDR3 nucleotides: TGTGCCAGCAGCCCGGACAGCTTGAACACTGAAGCTTTCTTT. Translated: CASSPDSLNTEAFF. J is TRBJ1-1 and V is TRBV7-2; possible D gene TRBD1, 6 bases. Germline CDR1 and CDR2: SGHTA and FQGNSA. The CDR3 totals 14 residues. V was pared by 5 bases and J by 0 bases, with 10 bases between.

The table lists this clone with a few counts. J is TRBJ1-1 and V is TRBV6-5; D call uncertain. Germline-derived CDR1 and CDR2 are MNHEY and SVGAGI. The CDR3 covers 16 residues. Trimming shortened V by 4 bases and J by 7 bases, and 22 bases separated the two germline ends. The CDR3 DNA sequence: TGTGCCAGCAGTTCATCCCGGCCGCCCTGGCGGGGTGAAGCTTTCTTT. Its protein product is CASSSSRPPWRGEAFF.

The genes are TRBV25-1 and TRBJ1-1; D is uncertain. The CDR3 has 15 amino acids. The V end was cut by 1 base, the J end by 2 bases, with 11 bases between. CDR1 MGHDK and CDR2 SYGVNS come from the germline V gene. The CDR3 nucleotides read TGTGCCAGCAGTGAATCGGACCAGACAAACACTGAAGCTTTCTTT. Amino acids: CASSESDQTNTEAFF.

J is TRBJ2-2 and V is TRBV5-5; TRBD1 is a possible D gene (5 bases). Between the trimmed V and J ends, which lost 0 bases and 2 bases, there was a span of 8 bases. Germline CDR1 SGHKS, CDR2 YYEKEE (reference sequence). This CDR3 region has 15 residues. CDR3 DNA: TGTGCCAGCAGCTTGGCGACAGTAAACACCGGGGAGCTGTTTTTT. Protein sequence: CASSLATVNTGELFF.

The chain has TRBV19 and TRBJ2-7; D might be TRBD2 (6 bases). Germline CDR1 and CDR2: LNHDA and SQIVND (reference sequence). The CDR3 sequence is 13 residues long. Trimming removed 3 bases from V and 3 bases from J, with 9 bases in between. The CDR3: CASSIGRDYEQYF. DNA of the CDR3: TGTGCCAGTAGTATTGGGCGGGACTACGAGCAGTACTTC.

In nucleotides, the CDR3 is TGTGCCAGCACATTAGGACAGGGATACACTGAAGCTTTCTTT. It codes for CASTLGQGYTEAFF. The chain couples TRBV2 to TRBJ1-1, with TRBD1 identical over 8 bases. Germline V gene lookup returns CDR1 SNHLY and CDR2 FYNNEI. V was clipped by 7 bases and J by 3 bases; unmatched bases: 7. The CDR3 covers 14 residues.

Here the CDR3 DNA reads TGTGCCAGCAGCGAGGACGCTGATCAGCCCCAGCATTTT. It specifies CASSEDADQPQHF. V and J are TRBV6-5 and TRBJ1-5, with no clear D. Looked up from germline, CDR1 is MNHEY and CDR2 is SVGAGI. V lost 6 bases and J lost 5, with 11 bases in between. This CDR3 has 13 residues.